This entry describes one T cell receptor (beta chain). The CDR3 consists of 15 residues. The germline V gene encodes CDR1 SGDLS and CDR2 YYNGEE. The V end was cut by 0 bases, the J end by 0 bases, with 9 bases between. The data derive from a study of T cells after yellow fever vaccination. The wider study: When fractions had low cell numbers, they were prepared with SMART-Seq v4 Ultra Low Input.

TCRdb reprocessed the 5' RACE reads with MiXCR, giving one entry per CDR3 protein. The table lists approximately 550,000 distinct CDR3 sequences, roughly 19% of them singletons. The TCR was taken from a man younger than 40 who received the YFV17D yellow fever vaccine. The sample here was PBMCs, taken 15 days after the yellow fever booster vaccination. The chain is built from TRBV9 and TRBJ2-5; the D is unclear. This CDR3 reads CASSVETSYQETQYF. DNA of the CDR3: TGTGCCAGCAGCGTAGAAACCTCGTACCAAGAGACCCAGTACTTC.